The clone carrying this T cell receptor beta chain was detected only once. Profiled with immunoSEQ multiplex PCR; TCRdb holds only in-frame clones, not every one. There are about 2,000 clones in the sample; 80% occur only once, and about an eighth lies in the top ten. Trimming removed 3 bases at V and 5 bases at J, with 7 bases between. From germline, CDR1 is LGHNA and CDR2 YSLEER. The CDR3 runs to 13 residues. The source of the sample is a study of immune evolution from preneoplasia to lung adenocarcinoma. H&E slides confirmed each diagnosis, reviewed by two pathologists independently. The clonotype was recovered from a person in their sixties with lung adenocarcinoma. Sequencing was carried out using FFPE normal lung tissue adjacent to the tumor. V usage is TRBV4-3 and J usage is TRBJ2-2; D remains unclear. The CDR3 spells CASSQGRTGELFF. CDR3 nucleotide sequence: TGCGCCAGCAGCCAGGGAAGAACCGGGGAGCTGTTTTTT.